The 8 T cell receptor beta chains presented below share a single source sample, sequenced in a study of cytomegalovirus exposure and HLA in healthy donors. Both 60 Vbeta primers and 13 Jbeta primers went into the PCR. Method: immunoSEQ multiplex PCR; TCRdb's copy keeps in-frame clones and lacks some. The table shows 110,000 to 150,000 clones, with roughly 80% occurring only once. Source material: PBMCs. Receptors originate from a woman in her thirties or forties in good health and CMV-seronegative.

The CDR3 nucleotides are TGTGCCAGCAGGATAGAGGACAGGGAAAATTCACCCCTCCACTTT. Translation: CASRIEDRENSPLHF. The genes are TRBV6-4 and TRBJ1-6; 8 nucleotides line up with TRBD1. Germline V gene data show CDR1 as MRHNA and CDR2 as SNTAGT. The CDR3 totals 15 residues. V shed 6 bases and J 7 bases; nucleotides not matched to a gene: 8.

This clone was counted a few times. The V and J genes are TRBV6-1 and TRBJ1-5; 7 bases match TRBD1. Germline assignment: CDR1 MNHNS and CDR2 SASEGT. CDR3 size: 15 residues. J lost 2 bases, V lost 1 base, and 2 bases had no gene match. CDR3 region: CASSEVGGGNQPQHF. The CDR3 bases are TGTGCCAGCAGTGAAGTAGGGGGCGGCAATCAGCCCCAGCATTTT.

This clone came up once. The genes are TRBV6-1 and TRBJ1-5; 8 bases are a match to TRBD1. Per the germline V gene, CDR1 is MNHNS and CDR2 is SASEGT. V was clipped by 10 bases and J by 7 bases; unmatched bases: 12. The CDR3 loop spans 14 amino acids. The CDR3 here is CATRAGGGEQPQHF. The CDR3 nucleotides are TGTGCCACCAGGGCAGGGGGCGGAGAACAGCCCCAGCATTTT.

CDR3 loop: CASSIDLWTGTVGGANVLTF. Written as DNA, the CDR3 is TGTGCCAGTAGTATAGATCTTTGGACCGGGACAGTCGGTGGGGCCAACGTCCTGACTTTC. V and J are TRBV19 and TRBJ2-6; 7 bases map to TRBD1. Trimming took 0 bases from V and 3 from J; bases not matched to a gene: 14. CDR3 length: 20 amino acids. The V gene's germline CDR1 is LNHDA and CDR2 SQIVND (reference sequence). The full variable domain, with the rest looked up from reference TRBV19 and TRBJ2-6, is DGGITQSPKYLFRKEGQNVTLSCEQNLNHDAMYWYRQDPGQGLRLIYYSQIVNDFQKGDIAEGYSVSREKKESFPLTVTSAQKNPTAFYLCASSIDLWTGTVGGANVLTFGAGSRLTVL.

This clone has just a few counts. The CDR3 nucleotides are TGTGCCAGCAGGGACAGCGGCTTTGAGCAGTACTTC. Amino acid sequence: CASRDSGFEQYF. The V call is TRBV2, the J call TRBJ2-7, with a tentative D call TRBD1 (6 bases). V lost 6 bases and J lost 7, with 13 bases in between. Germline V gene data show CDR1 as SNHLY and CDR2 as FYNNEI. The CDR3 runs 12 residues.

The V call is TRBV28, the J call TRBJ2-6; TRBD1 is a possible D gene (5 bases). With 7 bases removed from V and 2 bases from J, the gap between germline ends came to 12 bases. The CDR3 contains 15 residues. The germline V gene has CDR1 MDHEN and CDR2 SYDVKM. The CDR3 sequence: CASTQTGAGANVLTF. The CDR3 coding sequence is TGTGCCAGCACCCAAACAGGAGCTGGGGCCAACGTCCTGACTTTC.

This rearrangement joins TRBV7-9 to TRBJ1-4, with 8 bases lining up with TRBD1. This CDR3 contains 13 residues. V lost 6 bases, J lost 8 bases, and 5 bases stayed unmatched. CDR1 and CDR2 from the germline V gene are SEHNR and FQNEAQ (reference sequence). The CDR3 spells CASRQGDGEKLFF. CDR3 sequence (DNA): TGTGCCAGCAGACAGGGGGATGGAGAAAAACTGTTTTTT.

To note about this clone: The identical CDR3 is also encoded by other nucleotide sequences in the sample. This chain uses TRBV6-6 with TRBJ1-3, with unresolved D. Germline CDR1 and CDR2: MNHNY and SVGAGI (reference sequence). V was shortened by 2 bases and J by 0 bases, with 8 bases between the two germline ends. The CDR3 is 15 residues long. CDR3 sequence reads: CASSYGGSSGNTIYF. CDR3 DNA sequence: TGTGCCAGCAGTTACGGAGGGAGCTCTGGAAACACCATATATTTT.